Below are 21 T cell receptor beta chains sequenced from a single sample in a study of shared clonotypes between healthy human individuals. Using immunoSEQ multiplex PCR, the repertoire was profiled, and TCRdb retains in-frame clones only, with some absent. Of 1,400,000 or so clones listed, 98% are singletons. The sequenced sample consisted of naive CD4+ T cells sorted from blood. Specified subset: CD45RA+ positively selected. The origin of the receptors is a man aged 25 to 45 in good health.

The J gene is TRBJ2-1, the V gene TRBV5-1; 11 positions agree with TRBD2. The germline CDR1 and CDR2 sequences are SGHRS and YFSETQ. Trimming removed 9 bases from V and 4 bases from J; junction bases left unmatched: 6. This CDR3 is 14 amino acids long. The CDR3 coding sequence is TGCGCCACCACGTGGACTAGCGGGTACAATGAGCAGTTCTTC. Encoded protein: CATTWTSGYNEQFF.

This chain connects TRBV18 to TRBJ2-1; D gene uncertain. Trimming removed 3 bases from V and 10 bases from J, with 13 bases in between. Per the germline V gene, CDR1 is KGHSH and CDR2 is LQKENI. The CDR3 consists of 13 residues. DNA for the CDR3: TGTGCCAGCTCACCTTACACTAAACGGGAGCAGTTCTTC. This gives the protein CASSPYTKREQFF.

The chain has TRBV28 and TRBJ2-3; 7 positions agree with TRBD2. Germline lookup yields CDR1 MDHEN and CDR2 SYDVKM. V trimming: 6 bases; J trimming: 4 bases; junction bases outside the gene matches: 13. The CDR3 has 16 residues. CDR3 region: CASSRLAAGDPDTQYF. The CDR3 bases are TGTGCCAGCAGCCGCCTTGCGGCGGGAGATCCAGATACGCAGTATTTT.

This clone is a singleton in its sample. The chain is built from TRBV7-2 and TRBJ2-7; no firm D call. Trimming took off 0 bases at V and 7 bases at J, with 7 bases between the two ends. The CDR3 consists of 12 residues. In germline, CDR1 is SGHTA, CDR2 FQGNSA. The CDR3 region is CASSLAFGEQYF. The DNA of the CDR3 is TGTGCCAGCAGCTTAGCTTTCGGTGAGCAGTACTTC.

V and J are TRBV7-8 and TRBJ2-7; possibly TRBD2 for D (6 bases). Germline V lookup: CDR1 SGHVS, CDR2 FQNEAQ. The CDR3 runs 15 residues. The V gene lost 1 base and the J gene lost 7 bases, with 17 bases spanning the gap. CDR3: CASSLGRAKIGEQYF. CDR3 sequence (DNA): TGTGCCAGCAGCTTAGGGAGGGCAAAAATTGGGGAGCAGTACTTC.

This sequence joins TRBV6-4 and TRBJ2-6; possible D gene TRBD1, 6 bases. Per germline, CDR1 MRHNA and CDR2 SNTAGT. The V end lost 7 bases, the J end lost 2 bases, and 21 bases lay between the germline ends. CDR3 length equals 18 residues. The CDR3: CASNFGGTSVPGANVLTF. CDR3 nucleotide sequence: TGTGCCAGCAATTTTGGTGGGACATCGGTCCCTGGGGCCAACGTCCTGACTTTC.

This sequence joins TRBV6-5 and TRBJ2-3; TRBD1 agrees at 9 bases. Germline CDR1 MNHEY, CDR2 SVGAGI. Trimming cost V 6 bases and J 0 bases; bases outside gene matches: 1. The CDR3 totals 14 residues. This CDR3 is CASRTGGSTDTQYF. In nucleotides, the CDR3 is TGTGCCAGCAGGACAGGGGGGAGCACAGATACGCAGTATTTT.

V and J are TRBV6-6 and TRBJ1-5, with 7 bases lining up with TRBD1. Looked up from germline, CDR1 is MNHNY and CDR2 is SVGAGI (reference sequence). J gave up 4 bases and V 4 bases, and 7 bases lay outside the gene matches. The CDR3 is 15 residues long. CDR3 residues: CASSLRTGANQPQHF. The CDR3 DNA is TGTGCCAGCAGTTTACGGACAGGAGCGAATCAGCCCCAGCATTTT.

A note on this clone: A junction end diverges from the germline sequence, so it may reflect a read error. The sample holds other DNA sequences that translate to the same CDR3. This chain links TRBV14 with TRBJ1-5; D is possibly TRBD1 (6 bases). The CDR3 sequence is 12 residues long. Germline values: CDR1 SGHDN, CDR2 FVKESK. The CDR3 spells CASSQGGQPQHF. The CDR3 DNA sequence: TGTGCCAGCAGTCAAGGGGGTCAGCCCCAGCATTTT.

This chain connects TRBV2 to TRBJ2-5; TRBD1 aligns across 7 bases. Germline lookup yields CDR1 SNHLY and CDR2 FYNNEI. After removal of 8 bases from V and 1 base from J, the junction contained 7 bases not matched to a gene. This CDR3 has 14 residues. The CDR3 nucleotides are TGTGCCAGCGAACTCGGACAGGTCCAAGAGACCCAGTACTTC. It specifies CASELGQVQETQYF.

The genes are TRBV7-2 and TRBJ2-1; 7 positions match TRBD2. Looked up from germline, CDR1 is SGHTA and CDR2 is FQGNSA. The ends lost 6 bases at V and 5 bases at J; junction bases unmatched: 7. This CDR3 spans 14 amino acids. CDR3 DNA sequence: TGTGCCAGCAGACTAAGGCTAGCGGACAATGAGCAGTTCTTC. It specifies CASRLRLADNEQFF.

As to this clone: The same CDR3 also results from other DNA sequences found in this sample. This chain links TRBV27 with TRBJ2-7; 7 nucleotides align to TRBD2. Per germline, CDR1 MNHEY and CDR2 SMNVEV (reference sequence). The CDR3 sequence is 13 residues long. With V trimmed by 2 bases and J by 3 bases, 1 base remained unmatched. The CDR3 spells CASSLGGGYEQYF. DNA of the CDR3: TGTGCCAGCAGTTTAGGGGGGGGCTACGAGCAGTACTTC.

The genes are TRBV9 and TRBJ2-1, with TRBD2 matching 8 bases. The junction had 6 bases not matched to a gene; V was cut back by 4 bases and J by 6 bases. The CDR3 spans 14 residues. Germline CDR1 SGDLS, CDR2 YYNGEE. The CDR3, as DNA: TGTGCCAGCAGCCCTAGCGGGCCCACCAATGAGCAGTTCTTC. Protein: CASSPSGPTNEQFF. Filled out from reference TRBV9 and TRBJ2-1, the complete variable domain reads DSGVTQTPKHLITATGQRVTLRCSPRSGDLSVYWYQQSLDQGLQFLIQYYNGEERAKGNILERFSAQQFPDLHSELNLSSLELGDSALYFCASSPSGPTNEQFFGPGTRLTVL.

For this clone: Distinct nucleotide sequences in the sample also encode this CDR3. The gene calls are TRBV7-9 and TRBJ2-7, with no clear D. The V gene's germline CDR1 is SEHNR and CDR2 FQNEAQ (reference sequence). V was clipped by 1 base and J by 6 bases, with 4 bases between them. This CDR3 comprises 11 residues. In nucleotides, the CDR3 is TGTGCCAGCAGCTTAGGTCTCGAGCAGTACTTC. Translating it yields CASSLGLEQYF.

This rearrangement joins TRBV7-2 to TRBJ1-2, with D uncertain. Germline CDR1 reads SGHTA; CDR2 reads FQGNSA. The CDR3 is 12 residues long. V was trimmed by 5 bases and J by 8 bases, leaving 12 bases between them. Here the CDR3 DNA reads TGTGCCAGCAGCCCCTCGGAGGACGGCTACACCTTC. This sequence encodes CASSPSEDGYTF.

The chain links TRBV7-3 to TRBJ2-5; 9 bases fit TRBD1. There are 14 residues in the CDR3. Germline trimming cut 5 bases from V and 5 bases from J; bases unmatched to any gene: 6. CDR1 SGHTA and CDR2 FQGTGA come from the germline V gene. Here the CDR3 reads CASSLQGAGETQYF. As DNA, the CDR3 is TGTGCCAGCAGCCTACAGGGGGCCGGGGAGACCCAGTACTTC.

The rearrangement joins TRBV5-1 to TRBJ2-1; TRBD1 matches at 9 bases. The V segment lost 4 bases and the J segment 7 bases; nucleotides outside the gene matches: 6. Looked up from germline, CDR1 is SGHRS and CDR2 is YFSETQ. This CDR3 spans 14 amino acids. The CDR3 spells CASSTTTGGNEQFF. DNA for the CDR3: TGCGCCAGCAGCACAACGACAGGGGGGAATGAGCAGTTCTTC.

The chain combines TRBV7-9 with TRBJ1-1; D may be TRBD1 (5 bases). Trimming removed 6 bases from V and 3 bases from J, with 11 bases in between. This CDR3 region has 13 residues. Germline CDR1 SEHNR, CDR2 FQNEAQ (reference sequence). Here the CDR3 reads CASRISGDTEAFF. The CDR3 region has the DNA TGTGCCAGCAGGATCTCGGGGGACACTGAAGCTTTCTTT. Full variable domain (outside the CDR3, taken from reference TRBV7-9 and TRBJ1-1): DTGVSQNPRHKITKRGQNVTFRCDPISEHNRLYWYRQTLGQGPEFLTYFQNEAQLEKSRLLSDRFSAERPKGSFSTLEIQRTEQGDSAMYLCASRISGDTEAFFGQGTRLTVV.

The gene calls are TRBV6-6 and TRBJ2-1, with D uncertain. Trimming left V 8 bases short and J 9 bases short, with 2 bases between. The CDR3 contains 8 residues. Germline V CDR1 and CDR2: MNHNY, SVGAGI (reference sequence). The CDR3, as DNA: TGTGCCAGCGGTGAGCAGTTCTTC. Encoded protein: CASGEQFF.

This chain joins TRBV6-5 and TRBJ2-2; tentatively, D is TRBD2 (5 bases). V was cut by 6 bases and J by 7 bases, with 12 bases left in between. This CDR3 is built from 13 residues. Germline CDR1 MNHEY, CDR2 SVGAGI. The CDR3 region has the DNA TGTGCCAGCAGCCGGGATCGCGGCGGGGAGCTGTTTTTT. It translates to CASSRDRGGELFF.

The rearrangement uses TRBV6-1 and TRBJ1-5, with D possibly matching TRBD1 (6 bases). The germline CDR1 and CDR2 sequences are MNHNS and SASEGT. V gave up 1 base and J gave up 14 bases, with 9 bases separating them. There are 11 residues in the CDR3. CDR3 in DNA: TGTGCCAGCAGTGAAGTCGGGGACAAGCATTTT. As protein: CASSEVGDKHF.